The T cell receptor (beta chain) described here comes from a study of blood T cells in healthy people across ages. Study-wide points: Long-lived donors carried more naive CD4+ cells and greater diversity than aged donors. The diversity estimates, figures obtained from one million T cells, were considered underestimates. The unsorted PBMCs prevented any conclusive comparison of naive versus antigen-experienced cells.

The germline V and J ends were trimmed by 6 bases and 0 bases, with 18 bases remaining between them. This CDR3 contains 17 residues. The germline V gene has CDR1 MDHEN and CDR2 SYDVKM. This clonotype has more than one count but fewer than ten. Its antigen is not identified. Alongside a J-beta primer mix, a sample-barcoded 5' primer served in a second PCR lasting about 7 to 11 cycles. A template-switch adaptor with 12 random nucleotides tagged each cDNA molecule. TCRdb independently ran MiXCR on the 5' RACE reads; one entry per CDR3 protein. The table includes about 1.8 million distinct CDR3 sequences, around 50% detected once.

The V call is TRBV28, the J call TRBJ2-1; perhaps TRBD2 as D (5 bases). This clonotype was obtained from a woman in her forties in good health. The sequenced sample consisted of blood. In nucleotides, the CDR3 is TGTGCCAGCAGCCTATTCCCCGGGATGAGCTCCTACAATGAGCAGTTCTTC. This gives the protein CASSLFPGMSSYNEQFF.